This T cell receptor beta chain was profiled in a study of early T cells in non-severe SARS-CoV-2 infection. The overall study: Sequencing of unsorted whole blood was done on bulk RNA, leaving chains unpaired. Findings and limits, study-wide: VDJdb matches were skewed toward anti-spike CD8 T cell responses.

CDR1 and CDR2 from the germline V gene are SGHDN and FVKESK. The CDR3 is 13 amino acids. Trimming removed 0 bases at V and 3 bases at J, with 5 bases between. In the library, individual cDNA molecules carried attached unique molecular identifiers. MiXCR was run by TCRdb on the 5' RACE reads, yielding one entry per CDR3 protein. The data show more than 45,000 distinct CDR3 sequences, approximately 13% seen once. This clonotype was observed at least ten times. Antigen specificity is unknown. The gene calls are TRBV14 and TRBJ1-1; D call uncertain. This sequence was found in an adult who was a healthcare worker with PCR-confirmed SARS-CoV-2 infection or an uninfected control (not recorded which). The specimen was whole blood. CDR3 loop: CASSQEYYTEAFF. Here the CDR3 DNA reads TGTGCCAGCAGCCAAGAGTATTACACTGAAGCTTTCTTT.